Listed below are T cell receptor beta chains from one sample, sequenced in a study of tumor-infiltrating lymphocytes in primary liver carcinoma. One entry per CDR3 protein, called by TCRdb with MiXCR from the multiplex PCR reads. The repertoire holds fewer than 350,000 distinct CDR3 sequences, with 65% as singletons. The sequenced material came from peripheral blood. Receptors were obtained from a man aged 35 to 55 with primary liver carcinoma and hepatitis B virus infection. CDR3s include the opening cysteine and the closing phenylalanine or tryptophan. Fields, in order: D gene, J gene, clone size, V gene, CDR3 DNA, CDR3 protein. A D gene is named only where the DNA matches it firmly. Only part of the rows carry a size: once, few, many, or a class if the clone is expanded.

- | TRBJ2-1 | few | TRBV7-9 | TGTGCCAGCAGCCCGCAGTCGGTCAATGAGCAGTTCTTC | CASSPQSVNEQFF
- | TRBJ1-1 | - | TRBV6-1 | TGTGCCAGCAGTGAAGGGGGAATCACTGAAGCTTTCTTT | CASSEGGITEAFF
TRBD1 | TRBJ1-2 | - | TRBV6-1 | TGTGCCAGTATAGTTTCCTGGACAGGGTCTGACGGCTACACCTTC | CASIVSWTGSDGYTF
- | TRBJ1-6 | few | TRBV5-1 | TGCGCCAGCAGCTTGGCAGGGAGCCGCTATTCTCCCCTCCACTTT | CASSLAGSRYSPLHF
- | TRBJ1-2 | - | TRBV21-1 | TGTGCCAGCAGCAAAGGGGGACAGGGCCTCTATGGATACACCTTC | CASSKGGQGLYGYTF
- | TRBJ2-1 | - | TRBV11-3 | TGTGCCAGCAGCGGGAGCGATGCGGATGAGCAGTTCTTC | CASSGSDADEQFF
- | TRBJ2-5 | few | TRBV5-6 | TGTGCCAGCAGCTTGTTCATACCAGCGGCGTACAACGAGACCCAGTACTTC | CASSLFIPAAYNETQYF
TRBD2 | TRBJ2-1 | few | TRBV7-9 | TGTGCCAGCAGCTTAGGAGAGCGGGAACCCTACAATGAGCAGTTCTTC | CASSLGEREPYNEQFF
- | TRBJ2-7 | few | TRBV28 | TGTGCCAGCAGTTTTATAGCGTTCGAGCAGTACTTC | CASSFIAFEQYF
TRBD1 | TRBJ1-5 | - | TRBV7-9 | TGTGCCAGCAGCTTAGGACAGGGGATCAATCAGCCCCAGCATTTT | CASSLGQGINQPQHF
- | TRBJ2-6 | - | TRBV5-1 | TGCGCCAGCAGCTTGGAACCAGGGTTACCCTCTGGGGCCAACGTCCTGACTTTC | CASSLEPGLPSGANVLTF
- | TRBJ2-7 | - | TRBV28 | TGTGCCAGCAATCAAAAGTACGAGCAGTACTTC | CASNQKYEQYF
TRBD1 | TRBJ2-7 | many | TRBV6-5 | TGTGCCAGCAGTTACCTTACAGGGGGCGAGCAGTACTTC | CASSYLTGGEQYF
- | TRBJ1-1 | - | TRBV20-1 | TGCAGTGCTAGAGAGGGACCGTTGAACACTGAAGCTTTCTTT | CSAREGPLNTEAFF
- | TRBJ1-6 | many | TRBV30 | TGTGCCTGGAGTTCGACGACAGTACCCTATAATTCACCCCTCCACTTT | CAWSSTTVPYNSPLHF
- | TRBJ1-2 | few | TRBV7-9 | TGTGCCAGCAGCTTAGAGGGCACGAACTATGGCTACACCTTC | CASSLEGTNYGYTF
- | TRBJ1-2 | - | TRBV6-1 | TGTGCCAGCAGTGAGAATCAGAGGGCTGGTGGCTACACCTTC | CASSENQRAGGYTF
- | TRBJ2-2 | many | TRBV5-4 | TGTGCCAGCAGCTTGGTGTCTGCCTCGAACACCGGGGAGCTGTTTTTT | CASSLVSASNTGELFF
TRBD1 | TRBJ2-3 | - | TRBV5-1 | TGCGCCAGCAGCCTACAGGGGGCGGTCGGAGATACGCAGTATTTT | CASSLQGAVGDTQYF
TRBD2 | TRBJ2-7 | - | TRBV6-2/TRBV6-3 | TGTGCCAGCAATTACACTAGCGGGAGGCCGAGCTCTTACGAGCAGTACTTC | CASNYTSGRPSSYEQYF
- | TRBJ1-1 | many | TRBV4-3 | TGCGCCAGCAGCCAAGGGGTCGGACATCTCGCTGAAGCTTTCTTT | CASSQGVGHLAEAFF
TRBD2 | TRBJ2-1 | few | TRBV4-2 | TGTGCCAGCAGTCAAGGCTACTGGGACTACCGAGCCGATGAGCAGTTCTTC | CASSQGYWDYRADEQFF
- | TRBJ2-7 | - | TRBV29-1 | TGCAGCGTTGAGGGGGGTGGCGACGAGCTGCACTTC | CSVEGGGDELHF
TRBD2 | TRBJ2-3 | many | TRBV6-6 | TGTGCCAGCAGAAAGGCACTAGCGGGAGCAGATACGCAGTATTTT | CASRKALAGADTQYF
- | TRBJ2-7 | - | TRBV5-8 | TGTGCCGTCCCCCGGGCCAATCTCTACGAGCAGTACTTC | CAVPRANLYEQYF
TRBD2 | TRBJ2-3 | - | TRBV14 | TGTGCCAGCAGCCAATCCTCACTAGCGGGAGGGCCATCAAGGACAAATACGCAGTATTTT | CASSQSSLAGGPSRTNTQYF
- | TRBJ2-2 | - | TRBV11-1 | TGTGCCAGCAGCTCTGCGGCTACAAGAAGAACCGGGGAGTTGTTTTTT | CASSSAATRRTGELFF
- | TRBJ1-1 | - | TRBV11-2 | TGTGCCAGCAGCCCGACGGGGGCAGGAGACACTGAAGTTTTCTTT | CASSPTGAGDTEVFF
- | TRBJ1-6 | - | TRBV4-1 | TGCGCCAGCAGCCAATCGGATTCCGTTCTGGATAATTCACCCCTCCACTTT | CASSQSDSVLDNSPLHF
TRBD2 | TRBJ2-2 | once | TRBV29-1 | TGCAGCGTTAAGCCTAGCGGGAACACCGAGGAGCTGTTTTTT | CSVKPSGNTEELFF
- | TRBJ2-7 | many | TRBV6-1 | TGTGCCAGCACGCCGACACCTCCCTCCTACGAGCAGTACTTC | CASTPTPPSYEQYF
- | TRBJ2-7 | - | TRBV28 | TGTGTCAGCAGTCGCCTGGTTGGTCCCTACGAGCAGTACTTC | CVSSRLVGPYEQYF
- | TRBJ2-3 | many | TRBV14 | TGTGCCAGCAGCCAAGAACAGGGTAGTGCGCAGTATTTT | CASSQEQGSAQYF
- | TRBJ1-3 | few | TRBV14 | TGTGCCAGCAGCCACTCGACAGGCAGGAGCTCTGGAAACACCATATATTTT | CASSHSTGRSSGNTIYF
- | TRBJ2-1 | - | TRBV4-3 | TGCGCCAGCAGCCAAGAAACCAGAAAAGGCAATGAGCAGTTCTTC | CASSQETRKGNEQFF
- | TRBJ2-1 | - | TRBV10-3 | TGTGCCATCAGTCGGGGAGCTGCCGAGGCGAATGAGCAGTTCTTC | CAISRGAAEANEQFF